What follows are 25 T cell receptor beta chains derived from one specimen sequenced in a study of cytomegalovirus exposure and HLA in healthy donors. It was with 60 Vbeta and 13 Jbeta primers that the PCR ran. Clones were sequenced by immunoSEQ multiplex PCR, and TCRdb holds only the in-frame ones, with some missing. Of around 180,000 clones in the sample, roughly 80% are singletons; the top ten hold around 0.27%. Sequencing was carried out using PBMCs. Source of these receptors: a boy under 18 in good health and CMV-seronegative.

The V call is TRBV4-1, the J call TRBJ2-2, with 8 bases lining up with TRBD1. There are 16 residues in the CDR3. The germline V gene has CDR1 MGHRA and CDR2 YSYEKL. J was trimmed by 3 bases and V by 0 bases; bases with no gene match: 3. The CDR3 here is CASSQEEDRDTGELFF. The CDR3 DNA reads TGCGCCAGCAGCCAAGAGGAGGACAGGGACACCGGGGAGCTGTTTTTT.

The rearrangement links TRBV6-5 to TRBJ1-5, with a tentative D call TRBD1 (5 bases). CDR3 size: 13 residues. Trimming stripped 4 bases from V and 4 bases from J, with 8 bases between. Germline V CDR1 and CDR2: MNHEY, SVGAGI. The CDR3 nucleotides are TGTGCCAGCAGTTTCAGGGCGAATCAGCCCCAGCATTTT. This sequence encodes CASSFRANQPQHF.

This clone is a singleton in its sample. At one end the junction does not follow the germline gene, possibly because of a read error. This chain joins TRBV7-9 and TRBJ1-6, with TRBD1 matching 7 bases. The CDR3 extends over 16 amino acids. The V gene's germline CDR1 is SEHNR and CDR2 FQNEAQ (reference sequence). The DNA of the CDR3 is TGTTCCAGCAGCTTCCAAGGACAGGAGCGCCTTTTGCCCCTCCACTTT. Translation: CSSSFQGQERLLPLHF.

The chain carries TRBV28 and TRBJ1-1, with D possibly matching TRBD1 (5 bases). The V gene lost 6 bases and the J gene lost 2 bases, with 10 bases spanning the gap. This CDR3 is built from 13 residues. Germline CDR1 MDHEN, CDR2 SYDVKM. The CDR3 DNA sequence: TGTGCCAGCAGGCGGGGGATAAACACTGAAGCTTTCTTT. Its protein product is CASRRGINTEAFF.

The chain recombines TRBV5-1 with TRBJ2-1, with TRBD2 matching over 15 bases. V was clipped by 2 bases and J by 2 bases; unmatched bases: 5. The CDR3 extends over 18 amino acids. Germline CDR1 and CDR2: SGHRS and YFSETQ. The CDR3 protein is CASSLAGLAGGPYNEQFF. The DNA of the CDR3 is TGCGCCAGCAGCTTAGCCGGACTAGCGGGAGGGCCCTACAATGAGCAGTTCTTC.

This clone was seen just once. The V and J genes are TRBV18 and TRBJ2-5; D possibly corresponds to TRBD1 (6 bases). The CDR3 extends over 15 amino acids. Trimming removed 3 bases at V and 1 base at J, with 12 bases between. Germline assignment: CDR1 KGHSH and CDR2 LQKENI. This chain's CDR3 is CASSPQQGGQETQYF. The CDR3 bases are TGTGCCAGCTCACCGCAACAGGGCGGCCAAGAGACCCAGTACTTC.

The J gene is TRBJ1-4, the V gene TRBV7-2; 9 bases fit TRBD1. The CDR3 has 15 amino acids. The germline gives CDR1 SGHTA, CDR2 FQGNSA. V was clipped by 4 bases and J by 5 bases; unmatched bases: 5. For the CDR3, the DNA is TGTGCCAGCAGCTCGGGACAGGGTAACAATGAAAAACTGTTTTTT. It yields the protein CASSSGQGNNEKLFF.

The chain combines TRBV2 with TRBJ2-2, with 7 bases identical to TRBD1. CDR3 size: 15 residues. Germline V gene lookup returns CDR1 SNHLY and CDR2 FYNNEI. J gave up 5 bases and V 4 bases, and 7 bases lay outside the gene matches. The CDR3 region is CASSVLRGRTGELFF. For the CDR3, the DNA is TGTGCCAGCAGTGTCCTTAGGGGGCGGACCGGGGAGCTGTTTTTT.

This clone was picked up a small number of times. The CDR3 region is CASSSGTSGTYEQFF. The CDR3, as DNA: TGTGCCAGCAGTTCAGGGACTAGCGGGACCTATGAGCAGTTCTTC. The rearrangement uses TRBV27 and TRBJ2-1, with 13 bases that match TRBD2. From germline, CDR1 is MNHEY and CDR2 SMNVEV (reference sequence). The CDR3 length is 15 residues. Germline trimming cut 4 bases from V and 8 bases from J; bases unmatched to any gene: 5.

The V call is TRBV2, the J call TRBJ2-7; possibly TRBD1 for D (6 bases). V gave up 7 bases and J gave up 6 bases, with 22 bases separating them. In germline, CDR1 is SNHLY, CDR2 FYNNEI. The CDR3 contains 15 residues. The CDR3 region is CASTEQGQGRGEQYF. The CDR3 nucleotides are TGTGCCAGCACCGAACAGGGTCAGGGAAGGGGCGAGCAGTACTTC.

The CDR3: CASSMRGLAGRVEQFF. The CDR3 DNA reads TGTGCCAGTAGTATGAGGGGACTAGCGGGACGGGTTGAGCAGTTCTTC. V usage is TRBV19 and J usage is TRBJ2-1, with 13 bases aligning to TRBD2. CDR3 length: 16 amino acids. The V segment lost 3 bases and the J segment 9 bases; nucleotides outside the gene matches: 8. The V gene's germline CDR1 is LNHDA and CDR2 SQIVND (reference sequence).

J is TRBJ1-2 and V is TRBV19; the match to TRBD1 covers 7 bases. Germline CDR1 is LNHDA and CDR2 is SQIVND (reference sequence). V was pared by 4 bases and J by 5 bases, with 4 bases of the junction left unmatched. This CDR3 comprises 13 residues. The DNA for the CDR3 is TGTGCCAGTAGTACGGGGACAGCATATGGCTACACCTTC. Translation: CASSTGTAYGYTF.

The chain carries TRBV29-1 and TRBJ1-3, with D hard to call. The CDR3 loop spans 13 amino acids. Per the germline V gene, CDR1 is SQVTM and CDR2 is ANQGSEA. The V and J ends lost 2 bases and 4 bases respectively, with 9 bases between them. The CDR3 loop is CSVELGVGNTIYF. In DNA, the CDR3 is TGCAGCGTTGAATTGGGAGTCGGAAACACCATATATTTT.

The chain combines TRBV27 with TRBJ2-2, with a possible D match to TRBD1 (6 bases). The ends were cut back, 3 bases at V and 1 base at J, with 9 bases in the middle. This CDR3 comprises 15 residues. Looked up from germline, CDR1 is MNHEY and CDR2 is SMNVEV (reference sequence). CDR3 loop: CASSFPGVNTGELFF. The CDR3 DNA is TGTGCCAGCAGTTTCCCAGGGGTGAACACCGGGGAGCTGTTTTTT.

Only a few counts were recorded for this clone. The CDR3 DNA follows: TGTGCCAGCAGAAAATACGCGGACAGATCCTACGAGCAGTACTTC. This codes for CASRKYADRSYEQYF. The chain uses TRBV27 and TRBJ2-7; tentative D call: TRBD1 (6 bases). The CDR3 contains 15 residues. The V end lost 6 bases, the J end lost 1 base, and 16 bases lay between the germline ends. The germline gives CDR1 MNHEY, CDR2 SMNVEV (reference sequence).

This chain connects TRBV7-8 to TRBJ1-2; tentative D call: TRBD1 (5 bases). The V end was cut by 1 base, the J end by 8 bases, with 14 bases between. The CDR3 extends over 14 amino acids. CDR1 SGHVS and CDR2 FQNEAQ come from the germline V gene. CDR3: CASSLDRTVSGYTF. The CDR3 DNA reads TGTGCCAGCAGCTTAGACAGGACCGTCTCGGGCTACACCTTC.

The CDR3 region has the DNA TGTGCCTGGAGTTCGGGAGTGCGACACGGGGACGAAGCTTTCTTT. It encodes CAWSSGVRHGDEAFF. The chain couples TRBV30 to TRBJ1-1, with a tentative D call TRBD1 (5 bases). The CDR3 spans 15 residues. V gave up 2 bases and J gave up 8 bases, with 21 bases separating them. In germline, CDR1 is GTSNPN, CDR2 SVGIG (reference sequence).

The rearrangement joins TRBV30 to TRBJ1-5; D is perhaps TRBD1 (5 bases). The CDR3 loop spans 13 amino acids. V lost 5 bases to trimming and J lost 3 bases, with 11 bases between them. Germline V gene data show CDR1 as GTSNPN and CDR2 as SVGIG (reference sequence). The CDR3 DNA reads as TGTGCCTGGTCGACAGAAGACAATCAGCCCCAGCATTTT. The encoded protein is CAWSTEDNQPQHF.

The CDR3 nucleotides are TGTGCCAGCAGTGAAATAGGGGGCAACTATGGCTACACCTTC. This encodes CASSEIGGNYGYTF. This rearrangement joins TRBV6-1 to TRBJ1-2, with 7 bases matching TRBD1. Germline V lookup: CDR1 MNHNS, CDR2 SASEGT. The CDR3 length is 14 residues. V gave up 2 bases and J gave up 2 bases; unmatched junction bases: 2.

The chain combines TRBV4-3 with TRBJ2-2; D call uncertain. Germline V gene data show CDR1 as LGHNA and CDR2 as YSLEER. Trimming cost V 4 bases and J 1 base, with 4 bases left between them. The CDR3 runs to 13 residues. DNA of the CDR3: TGCGCCAGCAGCCCCAAGAACACCGGGGAGCTGTTTTTT. Its protein is CASSPKNTGELFF.

The chain carries TRBV14 and TRBJ1-5; tentatively, D is TRBD1 (6 bases). V lost 2 bases to trimming and J lost 4 bases, with 6 bases between them. This CDR3 is 13 amino acids long. Germline values: CDR1 SGHDN, CDR2 FVKESK. CDR3 protein: CASSQTGNQPQHF. The CDR3 DNA reads as TGTGCCAGCAGCCAAACAGGGAATCAGCCCCAGCATTTT. Looking up the rest from reference TRBV14 and TRBJ1-5 gives the full variable domain: EAGVTQFPSHSVIEKGQTVTLRCDPISGHDNLYWYRRVMGKEIKFLLHFVKESKQDESGMPNNRFLAERTGGTYSTLKVQPAELEDSGVYFCASSQTGNQPQHFGDGTRLSIL.

The chain uses TRBV6-1 and TRBJ1-5, with TRBD1 as a possible D gene (6 bases). Trimming removed 3 bases at V and 11 bases at J, with 17 bases between. Germline lookup yields CDR1 MNHNS and CDR2 SASEGT. The CDR3 length is 14 residues. CDR3 region: CASSETNRAWSQHF. Here the CDR3 DNA reads TGTGCCAGCAGTGAGACTAACAGGGCATGGTCCCAGCATTTT.

This chain links TRBV5-1 with TRBJ2-1; 9 nucleotides align to TRBD1. The V and J ends lost 5 bases and 2 bases, in that order; junction bases with no gene match: 5. From germline, CDR1 is SGHRS and CDR2 YFSETQ. The CDR3 covers 15 residues. CDR3 sequence (DNA): TGCGCCAGCAGGGCCGGGACAGGGCCCTACAATGAGCAGTTCTTC. Translation gives CASRAGTGPYNEQFF.

V and J are TRBV7-6 and TRBJ2-1, with 9 bases identical to TRBD2. J lost 8 bases, V lost 1 base, and 9 bases had no gene match. Germline V gene sequence: CDR1 SGHVS, CDR2 FNYEAQ. The CDR3 runs 16 residues. CDR3 in amino acids: CASSLGLAGIYYEQFF. CDR3 nucleotides: TGTGCCAGCAGCTTAGGGCTAGCGGGAATTTACTATGAGCAGTTCTTC.

The chain employs TRBV11-2 and TRBJ1-3, with 7 bases aligning to TRBD1. The V and J ends lost 0 bases and 4 bases, in that order; junction bases with no gene match: 9. Germline assignment: CDR1 SGHAT and CDR2 FQNNGV. The CDR3 has 17 residues. The DNA of the CDR3 is TGTGCCAGCAGCTTAGAACGGCCAGGGGGGCCAGGAAACACCATATATTTT. Its translation: CASSLERPGGPGNTIYF.